This TCR beta chain comes out of a study of T-cell reconstitution after alpha-beta-depleted transplantation in children. This clonotype was counted at least ten times. Its antigen is undetermined. As it was prepared, the TCRbeta library received unique molecular identifiers. Via MiXCR, TCRdb re-called the PCR reads, giving one row per CDR3 protein. Here the sample spans 200,000 or so distinct CDR3 sequences, around 5.9% being singletons. Broader study findings: Expanded graft clones, several hundred of them, were reportedly the source of alpha-beta T cells about two months after transplant. Newly generated T cells supplied most T-cell counts and diversity one year post-transplant. Diversity of TCRbeta at day 60 was high in some patients, arising from surviving recipient T cells and thymic progenitors.

Germline trimming cut 6 bases from V and 8 bases from J; bases unmatched to any gene: 11. The CDR3 is made up of 15 amino acids. The sequence was collected from a girl under two years old with combined immunodeficiency, due to receive a stem cell transplant. Here the sequenced sample was PBMCs, taken before TCRalphabeta/CD19-depleted stem cell transplant. The chain is built from TRBV12-3 or TRBV12-4 and TRBJ2-1, with 9 bases matching TRBD1. The CDR3 loop is CASRPGTGLIDEQFF. The CDR3 nucleotides are TGTGCCAGCAGACCCGGGACAGGGTTAATCGATGAGCAGTTCTTC.